A single sample is the source of the 17 T cell receptor beta chains below, sequenced in a study of T cell changes during pregnancy in multiple sclerosis. Using immunoSEQ multiplex PCR, the repertoire was profiled, and TCRdb retains in-frame clones only, with some absent. Of about 80,000 clones listed, approximately 90% were seen once; the top ten hold 1.4%. The sequencing used peripheral blood, collected before pregnancy. The source of these receptors is a female donor with multiple sclerosis, enrolled in a pregnancy study.

The chain links TRBV7-9 to TRBJ2-5; a possible D gene is TRBD1 (6 bases). Trimming shortened V by 2 bases and J by 5 bases, and 15 bases separated the two germline ends. Germline V lookup: CDR1 SEHNR, CDR2 FQNEAQ (reference sequence). The CDR3 has 15 residues. The CDR3: CASSLPQGGLETQYF. CDR3 in DNA: TGTGCCAGCAGCTTACCTCAAGGGGGATTGGAGACCCAGTACTTC.

The rearrangement links TRBV7-9 to TRBJ2-5; 9 bases align to TRBD1. Germline-derived CDR1 and CDR2 are SEHNR and FQNEAQ (reference sequence). Trimming took 4 bases from V and 9 from J; bases not matched to a gene: 12. This CDR3 has 15 amino acids. In nucleotides, the CDR3 is TGTGCCAGCAGCTCTTCGGGACAGGGAATATTGGCCCAGTACTTC. It encodes CASSSSGQGILAQYF.

The CDR3 DNA is TGTGCCAGTAGTATAGGTCCCAGGGCGAATTCACCCCTCCACTTT. Translation: CASSIGPRANSPLHF. The V and J genes are TRBV19 and TRBJ1-6, with D possibly matching TRBD1 (5 bases). The CDR3 sequence is 15 residues long. Germline assignment: CDR1 LNHDA and CDR2 SQIVND (reference sequence). Between the trimmed V and J ends, which lost 1 base and 7 bases, there was a span of 11 bases. The entire variable domain, with the rest obtained from reference TRBV19 and TRBJ1-6, is as follows: DGGITQSPKYLFRKEGQNVTLSCEQNLNHDAMYWYRQDPGQGLRLIYYSQIVNDFQKGDIAEGYSVSREKKESFPLTVTSAQKNPTAFYLCASSIGPRANSPLHFGNGTRLTVT.

The chain employs TRBV11-2 and TRBJ2-3; D perhaps matches TRBD1 (5 bases). Per germline, CDR1 SGHAT and CDR2 FQNNGV. V was cut by 1 base and J by 3 bases, with 11 bases left in between. The CDR3 sequence is 15 residues long. The CDR3: CASSLGARATDTQYF. As DNA, the CDR3 is TGTGCCAGCAGCTTAGGTGCCAGGGCTACAGATACGCAGTATTTT.

The rearrangement links TRBV9 to TRBJ2-3, with 10 bases identical to TRBD2. Germline V gene lookup returns CDR1 SGDLS and CDR2 YYNGEE. CDR3 length: 16 residues. With V trimmed by 2 bases and J by 0 bases, 3 bases remained unmatched. The DNA of the CDR3 is TGTGCCAGCAGCGTTGGACTAGCGGCGAGCACAGATACGCAGTATTTT. Translating gives CASSVGLAASTDTQYF.

The J gene is TRBJ2-7, the V gene TRBV2, with TRBD1 identical over 10 bases. The CDR3 length is 14 residues. The V and J ends lost 4 bases and 3 bases, in that order; junction bases with no gene match: 3. Germline assignment: CDR1 SNHLY and CDR2 FYNNEI. The CDR3 region has the DNA TGTGCCAGCAGTGGGGGACAGGGGATCTACGAGCAGTACTTC. It codes for CASSGGQGIYEQYF.

The chain joins TRBV7-6 to TRBJ2-2; 8 positions match TRBD2. CDR1 and CDR2 (germline): SGHVS, FNYEAQ. After removal of 5 bases from V and 8 bases from J, the junction contained 10 bases not matched to a gene. The CDR3 has 15 residues. The CDR3 loop reads CASSVPGLGMGELFF. CDR3 bases: TGTGCCAGCAGCGTACCGGGACTAGGCATGGGGGAGCTGTTTTTT. The full variable domain, in which reference TRBV7-6 and TRBJ2-2 provide the parts outside the CDR3, is GAGVSQSPRYKVTKRGQDVALRCDPISGHVSLYWYRQALGQGPEFLTYFNYEAQQDKSGLPNDRFSAERPEGSISTLTIQRTEQRDSAMYRCASSVPGLGMGELFFGEGSRLTVL.

V gene TRBV7-9 combines with J gene TRBJ1-3, with a tentative D call TRBD1 (6 bases). The V end lost 6 bases, the J end lost 0 bases, and 12 bases lay between the germline ends. This CDR3 has 15 amino acids. Germline CDR1 reads SEHNR; CDR2 reads FQNEAQ (reference sequence). DNA of the CDR3: TGTGCCAGCAGTTCGGGGACAAACTCTGGAAACACCATATATTTT. Translated, it gives CASSSGTNSGNTIYF.

The chain couples TRBV30 to TRBJ1-1; the D is unclear. V was trimmed by 0 bases and J by 4 bases, leaving 15 bases between them. The CDR3 extends over 15 amino acids. The V gene's germline CDR1 is GTSNPN and CDR2 SVGIG (reference sequence). CDR3 coding DNA: TGTGCCTGGAGTGTTGCAGCAGGCTACGGCACTGAAGCTTTCTTT. Residues: CAWSVAAGYGTEAFF.

The gene calls are TRBV5-4 and TRBJ2-3, with D perhaps matching TRBD2 (6 bases). This CDR3 has 17 amino acids. Trimming cost V 4 bases and J 6 bases, with 24 bases left between them. Germline assignment: CDR1 SGHNT and CDR2 YYREEE (reference sequence). As DNA, the CDR3 is TGTGCCAGCAGCCCATTGGCCCGGCTAGCGCCGTCGGATACGCAGTATTTT. Translated, it gives CASSPLARLAPSDTQYF.

CDR3 coding DNA: TGTGCCAGCAGCTTAGGGGCAGGGTACGGCAATCAGCCCCAGCATTTT. Its protein is CASSLGAGYGNQPQHF. The chain recombines TRBV7-8 with TRBJ1-5, with a possible D match to TRBD1 (5 bases). The CDR3 is made up of 16 amino acids. CDR1 is SGHVS, CDR2 FQNEAQ, per germline. V shed 1 base and J shed 2 bases, with 12 bases lying between them.

The chain links TRBV7-3 to TRBJ2-1, with 9 bases identical to TRBD2. The CDR3 is 19 residues long. Unmatched junction bases numbered 12, after V lost 2 bases and J lost 1 base. Germline V CDR1 and CDR2: SGHTA, FQGTGA. CDR3 sequence reads: CASSLLGGGAKVSYNEQFF. Written as DNA, the CDR3 is TGTGCCAGCAGCTTACTGGGCGGGGGGGCCAAGGTATCCTACAATGAGCAGTTCTTC.

The chain uses TRBV7-8 and TRBJ1-3; TRBD1 aligns across 7 bases. The germline CDR1 and CDR2 sequences are SGHVS and FQNEAQ. V shed 5 bases and J 4 bases; nucleotides not matched to a gene: 11. The CDR3 has 16 residues. The CDR3 bases are TGTGCCAGCAGCCCGAACCGCATAGGGGGCGGAAACACCATATATTTT. As protein: CASSPNRIGGGNTIYF.

The rearrangement uses TRBV29-1 and TRBJ2-5, with 9 bases matching TRBD2. Trimming removed 5 bases from V and 2 bases from J; junction bases left unmatched: 6. The CDR3 is made up of 14 amino acids. Germline V CDR1 and CDR2: SQVTM, ANQGSEA. CDR3 coding DNA: TGCAGCGTTCCGGGACTAGCTGTACAAGAGACCCAGTACTTC. Its protein product is CSVPGLAVQETQYF. The full variable domain, with the rest looked up from reference TRBV29-1 and TRBJ2-5, is SAVISQKPSRDICQRGTSLTIQCQVDSQVTMMFWYRQQPGQSLTLIATANQGSEATYESGFVIDKFPISRPNLTFSTLTVSNMSPEDSSIYLCSVPGLAVQETQYFGPGTRLLVL.

This clone was counted between two and nine times. V and J are TRBV6-1 and TRBJ1-1; D uncertain. Germline V gives CDR1 MNHNS, CDR2 SASEGT. Deletions cut 2 bases from V and 3 bases from J, with 13 bases between. This CDR3 has 15 residues. CDR3 in DNA: TGTGCCAGCAGTGAATTGGTAGTGACTCACACTGAAGCTTTCTTT. This gives the protein CASSELVVTHTEAFF.

The V gene is TRBV2, the J gene TRBJ2-1; possibly TRBD2 for D (6 bases). Germline V gene data show CDR1 as SNHLY and CDR2 as FYNNEI. V lost 7 bases, J lost 7 bases, and 20 bases lay in between. The CDR3 is 15 residues long. The CDR3: CASTAWTTFPNEQFF. DNA of the CDR3: TGTGCCAGCACCGCATGGACTACTTTCCCTAATGAGCAGTTCTTC.

J is TRBJ2-7 and V is TRBV5-1; tentatively, D is TRBD1 (6 bases). The CDR3 has 12 residues. Germline V CDR1 and CDR2: SGHRS, YFSETQ. Trimming removed 3 bases from V and 4 bases from J, with 8 bases in between. The CDR3 protein is CASSSQGYEQYF. CDR3 coding DNA: TGCGCCAGCAGCTCACAGGGATACGAGCAGTACTTC.